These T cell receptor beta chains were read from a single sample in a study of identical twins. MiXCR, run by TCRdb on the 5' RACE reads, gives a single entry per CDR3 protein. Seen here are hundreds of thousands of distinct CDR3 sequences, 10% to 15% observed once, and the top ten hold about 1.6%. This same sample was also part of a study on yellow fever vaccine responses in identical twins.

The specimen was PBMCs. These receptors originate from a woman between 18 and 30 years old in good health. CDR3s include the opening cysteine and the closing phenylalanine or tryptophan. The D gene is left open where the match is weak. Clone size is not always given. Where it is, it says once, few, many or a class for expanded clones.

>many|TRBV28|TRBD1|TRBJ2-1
TGTGCCAGCAGTTCCGGGACAGGGAGATACAATGAGCAGTTCTTC
CASSSGTGRYNEQFF
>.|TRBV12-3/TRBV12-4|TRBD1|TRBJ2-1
TGTGCCAGCAGAGACAGGGGAAGTATAGATGAGCAGTTCTTC
CASRDRGSIDEQFF
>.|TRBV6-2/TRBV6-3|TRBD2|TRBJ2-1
TGTGCCAGCAGTTACGGAATAGCGGGAAACTCCTACAATGAGCAGTTCTTC
CASSYGIAGNSYNEQFF
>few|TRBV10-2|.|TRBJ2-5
TGCGCCAGCAGCCAACTAGAGTACCAAGAGACCCAGTACTTC
CASSQLEYQETQYF
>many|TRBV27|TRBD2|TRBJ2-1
TGTGCCAGCAGTCCACCGGGACTAGTCTTCAATGAGCAGTTCTTC
CASSPPGLVFNEQFF
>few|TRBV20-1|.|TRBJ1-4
TGCAGTGCTAGAGAATCAGGCTTTGTGGGACTGCAAAAACTGTTTTTT
CSARESGFVGLQKLFF
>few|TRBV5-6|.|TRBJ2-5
TGTGCCAGCAGCTGGGGGCGTGCAGGATTGGAGACCCAGTACTTC
CASSWGRAGLETQYF
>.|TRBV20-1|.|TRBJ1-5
TGCAGTGCTAGAACAGGGTTGGAACAGCCCCAGCATTTT
CSARTGLEQPQHF
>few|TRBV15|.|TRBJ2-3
TGTGCCACCAGCAGAGATACGTTAGCCCGAACAGATACGCAGTATTTT
CATSRDTLARTDTQYF
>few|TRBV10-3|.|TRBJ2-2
TGTGCCATCAGTGGAGAGGCTAGCCCGAACACCGGGGAGCTGTTTTTT
CAISGEASPNTGELFF
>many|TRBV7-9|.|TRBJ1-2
TGTGCCAGCAGCCCCAGGTGGGTCGGAAATGGCTACACCTTC
CASSPRWVGNGYTF
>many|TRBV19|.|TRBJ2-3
TGTGCCAGTAGTTCGGGAAACGCAGATACGCAGTATTTT
CASSSGNADTQYF
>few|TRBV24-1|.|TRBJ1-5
TGTGCCACCCGCAAGAGGGGAAATCAGCCCCAGCATTTT
CATRKRGNQPQHF
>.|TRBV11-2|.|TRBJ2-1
TGTGCCAGCAGTTACCCAGGGAATGAGCAGTTCTTC
CASSYPGNEQFF
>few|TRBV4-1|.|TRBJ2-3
TGCGCCAGCAGCCAAGGGATAGGTGGCACAGATACGCAGTATTTT
CASSQGIGGTDTQYF
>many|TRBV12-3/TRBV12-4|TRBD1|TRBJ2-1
TGTGCCAGCAGTCCGACAGGGGGGAATGAGCAGTTCTTC
CASSPTGGNEQFF
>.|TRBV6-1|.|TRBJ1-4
TGTGCCAGCAGTGCGGAAGAAAAACTGTTTTTT
CASSAEEKLFF
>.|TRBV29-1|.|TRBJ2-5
TGCAGCGTTGAGCGGGGCCTACAAGAGACCCAGTACTTC
CSVERGLQETQYF
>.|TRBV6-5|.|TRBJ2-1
TGTGCCAGCAGTTACTCGGATCACCCCCCGACAAGCTACAATGAGCAGTTCTTC
CASSYSDHPPTSYNEQFF
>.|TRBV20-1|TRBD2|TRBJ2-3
TGCAGTGCTAGAGATCTTAATCGACTAGCGGGAGGAGGCACAGATACGCAGTATTTT
CSARDLNRLAGGGTDTQYF
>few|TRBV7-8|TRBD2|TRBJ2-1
TGTGCCAGCAGCTTGATGAGGGCGGGAGGGGGCTACAATGAGCAGTTCTTC
CASSLMRAGGGYNEQFF
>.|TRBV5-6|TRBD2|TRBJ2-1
TGTGCCAGCGGCCGGGGGGTCTCCTACAATGAGCAGTTCTTC
CASGRGVSYNEQFF
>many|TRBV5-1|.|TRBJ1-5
TGCGCCAGCAGCCCCTACGCGGGTAGCAATCAGCCCCAGCATTTT
CASSPYAGSNQPQHF